This is a list of T cell receptor beta chains from one sample in a study of shared clonotypes between healthy human individuals. Assay: immunoSEQ multiplex PCR; the TCRdb copy retains only in-frame clones and omits some. This table holds around 1,000,000 clones, 77% found once. The sequenced sample consisted of memory CD4+ T cells from PBMCs. The receptors were gathered from a man younger than 30 in good health. Some clones in this sample may be carry-over from other donors' samples. CDR3s include the opening cysteine and the closing phenylalanine or tryptophan. A D gene is named only where the DNA matches it firmly. Some rows mark clone size as missing; the rest say once, few, many or name a class of expanded clone.

d_call: .; clone_size: .; v_call: TRBV28; j_call: TRBJ2-1; cdr3_aa: CASSVRIELPEFF; cdr3_nt: TGTGCCAGCAGTGTCCGCATCGAACTCCCCGAGTTCTTC
d_call: .; clone_size: .; v_call: TRBV28; j_call: TRBJ1-5; cdr3_aa: CASGQGHINQPQHF; cdr3_nt: TGTGCCAGCGGACAAGGACATATCAATCAGCCCCAGCATTTT
d_call: .; clone_size: .; v_call: TRBV7-7; j_call: TRBJ2-1; cdr3_aa: CASSFGSTNEQFF; cdr3_nt: TGTGCCAGCAGCTTTGGCTCGACCAATGAGCAGTTCTTC
d_call: TRBD2; clone_size: .; v_call: TRBV5-1; j_call: TRBJ2-2; cdr3_aa: CASSSGRASAGELFF; cdr3_nt: TGCGCCAGCAGTAGCGGGAGGGCCAGTGCCGGGGAGCTGTTTTTT
d_call: TRBD1; clone_size: .; v_call: TRBV6-4; j_call: TRBJ2-5; cdr3_aa: CASRRLTGVETQYF; cdr3_nt: TGTGCCAGCAGACGACTAACAGGGGTTGAGACCCAGTACTTC
d_call: .; clone_size: .; v_call: TRBV5-1; j_call: TRBJ2-3; cdr3_aa: CASSPERFSTQYF; cdr3_nt: TGCGCCAGCAGCCCCGAAAGGTTCAGTACGCAGTATTTT
d_call: .; clone_size: few; v_call: TRBV19; j_call: TRBJ2-2; cdr3_aa: CASSIELGGAGELFF; cdr3_nt: TGTGCCAGTAGTATAGAACTAGGTGGAGCCGGGGAGCTGTTTTTT
d_call: .; clone_size: .; v_call: TRBV5-5; j_call: TRBJ2-4; cdr3_aa: CASSSQGTGNIQYF; cdr3_nt: TGTGCCAGCAGCTCCCAGGGCACTGGCAACATTCAGTACTTC
d_call: TRBD2; clone_size: .; v_call: TRBV7-2; j_call: TRBJ2-7; cdr3_aa: CASSLAGLAGDPYEQYF; cdr3_nt: TGTGCCAGCAGCTTAGCGGGACTAGCGGGAGATCCCTACGAGCAGTACTTC
d_call: .; clone_size: .; v_call: TRBV18; j_call: TRBJ1-2; cdr3_aa: CASSPAYGYGYTF; cdr3_nt: TGTGCCAGCTCACCCGCGTACGGCTATGGCTACACCTTC
d_call: TRBD2; clone_size: .; v_call: TRBV7-3; j_call: TRBJ2-2; cdr3_aa: CASSRFTSDPGELFF; cdr3_nt: TGTGCCAGCAGCCGCTTCACTAGCGACCCCGGGGAGCTGTTTTTT
d_call: .; clone_size: .; v_call: TRBV11-2; j_call: TRBJ2-7; cdr3_aa: CASSLVGHEQYF; cdr3_nt: TGTGCCAGCAGCTTAGTCGGCCACGAGCAGTACTTC
d_call: TRBD2; clone_size: .; v_call: TRBV9; j_call: TRBJ2-1; cdr3_aa: CASSTPSGDFYNEQFF; cdr3_nt: TGTGCCAGCAGCACCCCTAGCGGGGACTTCTACAATGAGCAGTTCTTC
d_call: .; clone_size: .; v_call: TRBV28; j_call: TRBJ2-3; cdr3_aa: CASFPGGGDTQYF; cdr3_nt: TGTGCCAGCTTCCCCGGAGGGGGTGATACGCAGTATTTT
d_call: TRBD2; clone_size: .; v_call: TRBV5-4; j_call: TRBJ2-7; cdr3_aa: CASSIGTSGYEQYF; cdr3_nt: TGTGCCAGCAGCATCGGGACTAGCGGGTACGAGCAGTACTTC
d_call: .; clone_size: .; v_call: TRBV5-6; j_call: TRBJ2-2; cdr3_aa: CASSFDRTAGELFF; cdr3_nt: TGTGCCAGCAGCTTTGACAGGACCGCCGGGGAGCTGTTTTTT
d_call: .; clone_size: few; v_call: TRBV19; j_call: TRBJ1-5; cdr3_aa: CASSIRINQPQHF; cdr3_nt: TGTGCCAGTAGTATCCGGATCAATCAGCCCCAGCATTTT
d_call: .; clone_size: .; v_call: TRBV6-6; j_call: TRBJ2-5; cdr3_aa: CASTSDLEETQYF; cdr3_nt: TGTGCCAGCACCTCCGACCTGGAAGAGACCCAGTACTTC
d_call: .; clone_size: .; v_call: TRBV27; j_call: TRBJ2-3; cdr3_aa: CASSSRGRITDTQYF; cdr3_nt: TGTGCCAGCAGTTCGCGGGGACGGATAACAGATACGCAGTATTTT
d_call: TRBD1; clone_size: .; v_call: TRBV11-2; j_call: TRBJ2-3; cdr3_aa: CASSLLTGGADTQYF; cdr3_nt: TGTGCCAGCAGCCTCCTGACAGGGGGCGCAGATACGCAGTATTTT
d_call: .; clone_size: .; v_call: TRBV6-1; j_call: TRBJ2-7; cdr3_aa: CASRGYEQYF; cdr3_nt: TGTGCCAGTCGGGGCTACGAGCAGTACTTC
d_call: TRBD1; clone_size: .; v_call: TRBV5-5; j_call: TRBJ1-1; cdr3_aa: CASSLDRGYTEAFF; cdr3_nt: TGTGCCAGCAGCTTGGACAGGGGATACACTGAAGCTTTCTTT
d_call: .; clone_size: .; v_call: TRBV6-1; j_call: TRBJ2-1; cdr3_aa: CASSALRGRSLNEQFF; cdr3_nt: TGTGCCAGCAGTGCCCTCAGGGGCCGAAGTTTGAATGAGCAGTTCTTC
d_call: TRBD1; clone_size: .; v_call: TRBV7-9; j_call: TRBJ2-2; cdr3_aa: CASSLAPWDRANTGELFF; cdr3_nt: TGTGCCAGCAGCTTAGCGCCGTGGGACAGAGCGAACACCGGGGAGCTGTTTTTT
d_call: TRBD1; clone_size: .; v_call: TRBV29-1; j_call: TRBJ1-1; cdr3_aa: CSVADRERMNTEAFF; cdr3_nt: TGCAGCGTCGCGGACAGGGAGCGGATGAACACTGAAGCTTTCTTT
d_call: TRBD2; clone_size: .; v_call: TRBV5-1; j_call: TRBJ2-2; cdr3_aa: CASSLLAGGPTGELFF; cdr3_nt: TGCGCCAGCAGCCTATTAGCGGGAGGGCCAACCGGGGAGCTGTTTTTT
d_call: .; clone_size: few; v_call: TRBV10-3; j_call: TRBJ1-4; cdr3_aa: CAISESGSKNEKLFF; cdr3_nt: TGTGCCATCAGTGAGTCAGGCAGCAAGAATGAAAAACTGTTTTTT
d_call: TRBD1; clone_size: .; v_call: TRBV4-2; j_call: TRBJ1-2; cdr3_aa: CASSQRTGESYGYTF; cdr3_nt: TGTGCCAGCAGCCAAAGGACAGGGGAAAGCTATGGCTACACCTTC
d_call: .; clone_size: .; v_call: TRBV7-2; j_call: TRBJ2-6; cdr3_aa: CASSIPREAGANVLTF; cdr3_nt: TGTGCCAGCAGCATCCCGAGGGAGGCTGGGGCCAACGTCCTGACTTTC
d_call: .; clone_size: many; v_call: TRBV28; j_call: TRBJ1-3; cdr3_aa: CASNGPIPGNTIYF; cdr3_nt: TGTGCCAGCAACGGCCCGATTCCTGGAAACACCATATATTTT
d_call: .; clone_size: .; v_call: TRBV28; j_call: TRBJ1-2; cdr3_aa: CASSRANYGYTF; cdr3_nt: TGTGCCAGCAGCAGGGCTAACTATGGCTACACCTTC
d_call: .; clone_size: .; v_call: TRBV7-3; j_call: TRBJ2-1; cdr3_aa: CASSWAFNNEQFF; cdr3_nt: TGTGCCAGCTCGTGGGCGTTCAACAATGAGCAGTTCTTC
d_call: .; clone_size: .; v_call: TRBV28; j_call: TRBJ2-5; cdr3_aa: CAARGWERETQYF; cdr3_nt: TGTGCCGCCCGTGGCTGGGAGCGAGAGACCCAGTACTTC
d_call: .; clone_size: .; v_call: TRBV5-6; j_call: TRBJ2-1; cdr3_aa: CASEFGAGGFNEQFF; cdr3_nt: TGTGCCAGCGAATTTGGGGCTGGTGGGTTCAATGAGCAGTTCTTC
d_call: TRBD2; clone_size: once; v_call: TRBV7-3; j_call: TRBJ2-1; cdr3_aa: CASSPSFAGGLNEQFF; cdr3_nt: TGTGCCAGCAGCCCGTCCTTTGCGGGAGGCCTCAATGAGCAGTTCTTC
d_call: TRBD1; clone_size: .; v_call: TRBV9; j_call: TRBJ1-5; cdr3_aa: CASSRTGRNQPQHF; cdr3_nt: TGTGCCAGCAGTAGGACAGGCCGCAATCAGCCCCAGCATTTT
d_call: .; clone_size: .; v_call: TRBV2; j_call: TRBJ1-1; cdr3_aa: CASSERGKNTEAFF; cdr3_nt: TGTGCCAGCAGTGAGAGGGGGAAGAACACTGAAGCTTTCTTT
d_call: .; clone_size: .; v_call: TRBV11-1; j_call: TRBJ1-2; cdr3_aa: CASSHGNQRYGYTF; cdr3_nt: TGTGCCAGCAGCCACGGGAACCAAAGATATGGCTACACCTTC
d_call: .; clone_size: .; v_call: TRBV2; j_call: TRBJ1-2; cdr3_aa: CASQQGPNGYTF; cdr3_nt: TGTGCCAGCCAACAGGGCCCCAATGGCTACACCTTC
d_call: .; clone_size: .; v_call: TRBV18; j_call: TRBJ1-1; cdr3_aa: CASSPQGRDTEAFF; cdr3_nt: TGTGCCAGCTCACCCCAGGGTCGGGACACTGAAGCTTTCTTT
d_call: TRBD1; clone_size: .; v_call: TRBV7-9; j_call: TRBJ1-2; cdr3_aa: CASSTGVYGYTF; cdr3_nt: TGTGCCAGCAGCACAGGGGTTTATGGCTACACCTTC
d_call: .; clone_size: .; v_call: TRBV6-1; j_call: TRBJ2-7; cdr3_aa: CASSPGRSTPEQYF; cdr3_nt: TGTGCCAGCAGTCCCGGACGTAGTACCCCCGAGCAGTACTTC
d_call: .; clone_size: .; v_call: TRBV2; j_call: TRBJ1-2; cdr3_aa: CASSDGGARYGYTF; cdr3_nt: TGTGCCAGCAGTGATGGGGGGGCTCGCTATGGCTACACCTTC
d_call: .; clone_size: .; v_call: TRBV19; j_call: TRBJ2-1; cdr3_aa: CASSIRDSSYNEQFF; cdr3_nt: TGTGCCAGTAGTATTAGGGATAGCTCCTACAATGAGCAGTTCTTC
d_call: .; clone_size: .; v_call: TRBV7-9; j_call: TRBJ2-7; cdr3_aa: CASSPLRRMQYF; cdr3_nt: TGTGCCAGCAGCCCCCTGCGGCGGATGCAGTACTTC
d_call: .; clone_size: once; v_call: TRBV7-7; j_call: TRBJ2-5; cdr3_aa: CASSLSGLGRETQYF; cdr3_nt: TGTGCCAGCAGCTTATCGGGACTCGGGCGGGAGACCCAGTACTTC
d_call: TRBD2; clone_size: .; v_call: TRBV7-9; j_call: TRBJ2-1; cdr3_aa: CASSLVRTSGSNEQFF; cdr3_nt: TGTGCCAGCAGCTTAGTCAGGACTAGCGGGAGCAATGAGCAGTTCTTC
d_call: .; clone_size: .; v_call: TRBV7-6; j_call: TRBJ2-3; cdr3_aa: CASSLVGVATQYF; cdr3_nt: TGTGCCAGCAGCTTAGTGGGGGTTGCTACGCAGTATTTT
d_call: .; clone_size: .; v_call: TRBV27; j_call: TRBJ1-1; cdr3_aa: CASSLKGMNTEAFF; cdr3_nt: TGTGCCAGCAGTTTGAAGGGGATGAACACTGAAGCTTTCTTT
d_call: .; clone_size: .; v_call: TRBV2; j_call: TRBJ2-7; cdr3_aa: CASSVSQGLGEQYF; cdr3_nt: TGTGCCAGCAGTGTTTCACAGGGTTTAGGCGAGCAGTACTTC